Included here is one T cell receptor beta chain sequence, with context. This sample stems from a study of control samples from healthy donors and cancer patients. In germline, CDR1 is KGHSH, CDR2 LQKENI. V lost 3 bases to trimming and J lost 0 bases, with 10 bases between them. CDR3 size: 15 residues. TCRdb's table, derived via immunoSEQ multiplex PCR, lists solely in-frame clones and lacks some. The sample shows 75,000 to 100,000 clones, 70% to 90% of them seen only once. This chain joins TRBV18 and TRBJ2-3; D is ambiguous. The sequence was obtained from a young man in good health. Sequences were obtained from blood. CDR3 DNA sequence: TGTGCCAGCTCACCGCGGATCGACAGCACAGATACGCAGTATTTT. It codes for CASSPRIDSTDTQYF.